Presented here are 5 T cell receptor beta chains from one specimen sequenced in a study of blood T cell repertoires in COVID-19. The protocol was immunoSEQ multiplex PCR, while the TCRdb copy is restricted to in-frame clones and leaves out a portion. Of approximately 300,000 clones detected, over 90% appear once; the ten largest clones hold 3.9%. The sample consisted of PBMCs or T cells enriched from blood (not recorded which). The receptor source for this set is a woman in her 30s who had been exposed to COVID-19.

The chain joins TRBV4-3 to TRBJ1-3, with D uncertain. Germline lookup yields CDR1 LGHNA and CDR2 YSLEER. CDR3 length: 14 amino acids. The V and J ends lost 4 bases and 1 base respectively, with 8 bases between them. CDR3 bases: TGCGCCAGCAGCCCTCACACGTCTGGAAACACCATATATTTT. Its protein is CASSPHTSGNTIYF.

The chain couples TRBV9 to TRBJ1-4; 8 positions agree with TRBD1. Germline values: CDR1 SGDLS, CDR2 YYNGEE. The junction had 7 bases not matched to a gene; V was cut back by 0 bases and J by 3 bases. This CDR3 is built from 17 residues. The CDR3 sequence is CASSVVGQGAANEKLFF. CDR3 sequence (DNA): TGTGCCAGCAGCGTAGTGGGGCAGGGGGCTGCTAATGAAAAACTGTTTTTT.

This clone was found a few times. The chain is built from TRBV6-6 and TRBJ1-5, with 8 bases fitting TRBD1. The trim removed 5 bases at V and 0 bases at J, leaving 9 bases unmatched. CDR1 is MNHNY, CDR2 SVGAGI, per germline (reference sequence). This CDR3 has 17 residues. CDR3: CASSPGQGRVSNQPQHF. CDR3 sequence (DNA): TGTGCCAGCAGTCCCGGACAGGGAAGGGTTAGCAATCAGCCCCAGCATTTT.

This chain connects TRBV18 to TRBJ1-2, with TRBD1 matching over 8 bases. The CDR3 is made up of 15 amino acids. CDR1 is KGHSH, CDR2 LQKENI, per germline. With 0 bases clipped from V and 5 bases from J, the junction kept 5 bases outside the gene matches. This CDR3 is CASSPPGTGAYGYTF. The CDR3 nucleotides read TGTGCCAGCTCACCACCGGGGACAGGCGCTTATGGCTACACCTTC.

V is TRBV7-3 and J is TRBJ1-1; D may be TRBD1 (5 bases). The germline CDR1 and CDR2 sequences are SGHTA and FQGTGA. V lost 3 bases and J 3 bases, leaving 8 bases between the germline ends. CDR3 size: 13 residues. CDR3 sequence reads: CASSFSQDTEAFF. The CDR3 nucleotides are TGTGCCAGCAGCTTCTCACAGGACACTGAAGCTTTCTTT.